Below, 22 T cell receptor beta chains from the same sample are listed, as sequenced in a study of OX40 agonist ivuxolimab in advanced cancers. Assay used: immunoSEQ multiplex PCR; TCRdb lists only in-frame clones, some missing. Of 45,000 to 65,000 clones listed, 75% to 90% were seen once; the top ten hold 0.69%. The specimen comprised CD4+ or CD8+ T cells sorted from blood, sampled in a trial of the OX40 agonist ivuxolimab. The receptors stem from an adult with an advanced solid tumor such as melanoma, head and neck, liver or kidney cancer.

The chain is built from TRBV10-3 and TRBJ2-5, with 9 bases aligning to TRBD1. CDR1 is ENHRY and CDR2 is SYGVKD in the germline V gene. The J segment lost 3 bases and the V segment lost 6 bases, leaving 2 bases of the junction unmatched. The CDR3 has 13 residues. As DNA, the CDR3 is TGTGCCATCAGCCGGGACAGGGAAGAGACCCAGTACTTC. The encoded protein is CAISRDREETQYF.

The chain links TRBV6-1 to TRBJ2-7; TRBD2 agrees at 9 bases. This CDR3 has 14 residues. J lost 6 bases, V lost 3 bases, and 6 bases had no gene match. CDR1 is MNHNS and CDR2 is SASEGT in the germline V gene. CDR3 nucleotides: TGTGCCAGCAGTGACTGGCTAGCGGGGTCCGAGCAGTACTTC. Translating gives CASSDWLAGSEQYF.

The V call is TRBV14, the J call TRBJ2-5; a weak D match, TRBD1 (5 bases). The V and J ends lost 0 bases and 5 bases respectively, with 10 bases between them. CDR1 and CDR2 (germline): SGHDN, FVKESK. CDR3 length equals 14 residues. The chain's CDR3 is CASSQEWGAETQYF. CDR3 coding DNA: TGTGCCAGCAGCCAAGAGTGGGGCGCGGAGACCCAGTACTTC.

The gene calls are TRBV21-1 and TRBJ2-4; TRBD1, the table's D call, was not compared with the DNA. TRBV21-1 is a pseudogene segment. The CDR3 contains 17 residues. CDR3 in DNA: TGTGCCAGCAGCAAAGATGGGCAGGGGTCAGCCAAAAACATTCAGTACTTC. Its protein product is CASSKDGQGSAKNIQYF.

In regard to this clone: This CDR3 is also generated by other DNA sequences in the sample. CDR3 amino acids: CASSVVSGGRGTGELFF. Here the CDR3 DNA reads TGTGCCAGCAGCGTTGTTAGCGGGGGGCGGGGCACCGGGGAGCTGTTTTTT. This chain links TRBV9 with TRBJ2-2; 10 bases agree with TRBD2. After removal of 2 bases from V and 4 bases from J, the junction contained 8 bases not matched to a gene. This CDR3 has 17 amino acids. Per the germline V gene, CDR1 is SGDLS and CDR2 is YYNGEE.

The chain has TRBV7-2 and TRBJ2-2; 8 nucleotides agree with TRBD2. The CDR3 sequence is 15 residues long. Losses at the gene ends were 4 bases for V and 3 bases for J; bases not matched to a gene: 4. Germline V gene sequence: CDR1 SGHTA, CDR2 FQGNSA. CDR3 sequence (DNA): TGTGCCAGCAGCTGGAGCGGGGGAGACACCGGGGAGCTGTTTTTT. Amino acid sequence: CASSWSGGDTGELFF.

This clone was counted only a few times. The rearrangement links TRBV7-9 to TRBJ1-1, with D unresolved. Trimming stripped 1 base from V and 5 bases from J, with 14 bases between. This CDR3 comprises 15 residues. Germline CDR1 and CDR2: SEHNR and FQNEAQ (reference sequence). Written as DNA, the CDR3 is TGTGCCAGCAGCTTAGTCGGAGGGTTTTTGACTGAAGCTTTCTTT. This gives the protein CASSLVGGFLTEAFF.

This rearrangement joins TRBV6-5 to TRBJ2-7; D may be TRBD1 (6 bases). CDR1 and CDR2 (germline): MNHEY, SVGAGI. V lost 1 base and J 6 bases, leaving 16 bases between the germline ends. This CDR3 is 15 amino acids long. CDR3 sequence reads: CASSYLDSYPSEQYF. The CDR3 coding sequence is TGTGCCAGCAGTTACTTGGACAGCTACCCCTCCGAGCAGTACTTC.

The CDR3 region is CASTPDRSQETQYF. The CDR3 nucleotides are TGTGCCAGCACCCCTGACAGGAGCCAAGAGACCCAGTACTTC. V gene TRBV6-1 combines with J gene TRBJ2-5, with a tentative D call TRBD1 (6 bases). Trimming took off 7 bases at V and 1 base at J, with 13 bases between the two ends. This CDR3 has 14 residues. The germline CDR1 and CDR2 sequences are MNHNS and SASEGT.

This chain links TRBV5-1 with TRBJ2-6; possibly TRBD1 for D (6 bases). The CDR3 sequence is 15 residues long. V was shortened by 6 bases and J by 0 bases, with 10 bases between the two germline ends. The germline V gene encodes CDR1 SGHRS and CDR2 YFSETQ. CDR3 amino acids: CASKRQVSGANVLTF. For the CDR3, the DNA is TGCGCCAGCAAACGACAGGTCTCTGGGGCCAACGTCCTGACTTTC.

This clone appeared a single time. The chain uses TRBV7-8 and TRBJ2-3; 10 positions agree with TRBD2. Germline CDR1 and CDR2: SGHVS and FQNEAQ. The CDR3 runs to 18 residues. The trim removed 2 bases at V and 6 bases at J, leaving 14 bases unmatched. The CDR3 DNA sequence: TGTGCCAGCAGCTTATTGGTCCAGCGGGGGGGTGTGATGGATACGCAGTATTTT. Residues: CASSLLVQRGGVMDTQYF.

This sequence joins TRBV9 and TRBJ2-5; D not certain. This CDR3 spans 15 amino acids. Trimming pared 1 base from V and 4 bases from J, leaving 14 bases between. From germline, CDR1 is SGDLS and CDR2 YYNGEE. The CDR3 DNA reads TGTGCCAGCAGCGTACAGGACGCGGTCATAGAGACCCAGTACTTC. This codes for CASSVQDAVIETQYF.

CDR3 coding DNA: TGTGCCAGCAGCCAAGGTTGGGGGACGGGCACAGATACGCAGTATTTT. Amino acids: CASSQGWGTGTDTQYF. This rearrangement joins TRBV14 to TRBJ2-3, with D possibly called TRBD1 or TRBD2 (5 bases each). CDR3 length: 16 amino acids. Trimming took off 1 base at V and 1 base at J, with 12 bases between the two ends. The germline CDR1 and CDR2 sequences are SGHDN and FVKESK.

The chain employs TRBV7-9 and TRBJ2-3; D is ambiguous. The CDR3 is 12 amino acids. Trimming cost V 2 bases and J 3 bases, with 3 bases left between them. Germline loops: CDR1 SEHNR, CDR2 FQNEAQ (reference sequence). CDR3 coding DNA: TGTGCCAGCAGCTTATCAACAGATACGCAGTATTTT. Translated, it gives CASSLSTDTQYF.

The rearrangement links TRBV27 to TRBJ1-4; D unresolved. CDR3 length: 13 residues. Trimming took off 0 bases at V and 8 bases at J, with 7 bases between the two ends. Germline CDR1 MNHEY, CDR2 SMNVEV (reference sequence). DNA for the CDR3: TGTGCCAGCAGTTTATCCGGCGAGGAAAAACTGTTTTTT. Amino acids: CASSLSGEEKLFF.

V is TRBV6-5 and J is TRBJ2-1; 8 bases are a match to TRBD1. CDR1 MNHEY and CDR2 SVGAGI come from the germline V gene. The V gene end was trimmed by 7 bases and the J gene end by 8 bases; junction bases not matched to a gene: 7. There are 13 residues in the CDR3. The CDR3 sequence: CASTQRTGYEQFF. DNA for the CDR3: TGTGCCAGCACCCAGCGGACAGGGTATGAGCAGTTCTTC.

The chain employs TRBV5-1 and TRBJ2-5, with D tentatively TRBD1 or TRBD2 (5 bases each). CDR1 and CDR2 from the germline V gene are SGHRS and YFSETQ. V dropped 0 bases and J dropped 5 bases, with 14 bases sitting between them. The length of the CDR3 is 15 residues. The CDR3 sequence is CASSLDGRELETQYF. CDR3 DNA: TGCGCCAGCAGCTTGGACGGCAGGGAGTTGGAGACCCAGTACTTC.

The V call is TRBV10-1, the J call TRBJ2-7, with D unresolved. The CDR3 has 13 residues. V shed 8 bases and J shed 2 bases, with 13 bases lying between them. CDR1 is WNHNN, CDR2 SYGVQD, per germline (reference sequence). The CDR3 here is CASSRSPTYEQYF. CDR3 in DNA: TGCGCCAGCTCCCGATCCCCAACCTACGAGCAGTACTTC.

This chain joins TRBV10-1 and TRBJ2-5; tentative D call: TRBD1 (6 bases). In germline, CDR1 is WNHNN, CDR2 SYGVQD (reference sequence). The CDR3 length is 14 residues. V was shortened by 5 bases and J by 5 bases, with 15 bases between the two germline ends. The CDR3 nucleotides are TGCGCCAGCAGTCCCTCAGGGGAGTGGGAGACCCAGTACTTC. Protein: CASSPSGEWETQYF.

The CDR3 DNA sequence: TGTGCCAGCAGTGCCGGCAGCTACAATGAGCAGTTCTTC. Residues: CASSAGSYNEQFF. The V call is TRBV6-4, the J call TRBJ2-1; no definite D call. This CDR3 has 13 residues. Trimming took off 4 bases at V and 3 bases at J, with 7 bases between the two ends. Germline CDR1 and CDR2: MRHNA and SNTAGT.

This clone has just one count. The V gene is TRBV6-1, the J gene TRBJ2-7, with 9 nucleotides matching TRBD1. This CDR3 region has 15 residues. Germline V gene lookup returns CDR1 MNHNS and CDR2 SASEGT. The junction had 9 bases not matched to a gene; V was cut back by 6 bases and J by 3 bases. CDR3 in DNA: TGTGCCAGCAGCCACCCGGGACAGGGCCTCTACGAGCAGTACTTC. It yields the protein CASSHPGQGLYEQYF.

This clone was seen more than once but under ten times. The chain employs TRBV6-1 and TRBJ1-2; D remains unclear. Germline V gives CDR1 MNHNS, CDR2 SASEGT. This CDR3 comprises 11 residues. Trimming shortened V by 8 bases and J by 8 bases, and 12 bases separated the two germline ends. The CDR3 DNA is TGTGCCAGCTTGGGCGGAGGGGGCTACACCTTC. It yields the protein CASLGGGGYTF.